The source of this T cell receptor beta chain is a study of blood T cell repertoires in COVID-19. Whole-study context: Donors in the United States, Italy and Spain gave samples during acute or convalescent COVID-19. The analysed material was cDNA or gDNA that came from T cells, B-cell-depleted T cells, or PBMCs.

In the original workflow: Amplified reference gene primers provided the basis for estimating nucleated cell counts. Libraries were prepared by immunoSEQ multiplex PCR; TCRdb keeps only in-frame clonotypes and omits some of them. V and J calls plus clone size are reproduced from that table; the DNA served to infer D and trimming. The sample records over 85,000 clones, approximately 86% being singletons. Germline V lookup: CDR1 MDHEN, CDR2 SYDVKM. This CDR3 has 13 residues. For this clone: One end of the junction varies from germline; a read error may be responsible.

The chain links TRBV28 to TRBJ1-2; TRBD1 might be the D (5 bases). This sequence was found in a man aged 55-75 years with acute or convalescent COVID-19. The sample consisted of peripheral blood. CDR3 in DNA: TGTGCCAGCAGTTTACAGAAGACCCGGGACTTACGTTTC. Its protein is CASSLQKTRDLRF.